This record covers a single TCR beta chain. This clonotype was seen many times. No antigen is known for it. There are no base qualities to consult, and no much larger clone falls within one base. From its cysteine to its phenylalanine, the CDR3 spans 13 amino acids. The DNA shown is the 39-base CDR3, in frame from base 1. The germline ends are 6 bases apart after V is trimmed by 1 base and J by 3 bases. The germline V gene supplies CDR1 SGHNT and CDR2 YENEEA. TCR beta CDR3 regions were amplified from RNA transcripts for repertoire sequencing. The first round was an RT-PCR using HTBI primers with the Qiagen OneStep RT-PCR kit, and this first round was followed by a second-round multiplex PCR, then size selection and purification. The libraries underwent paired-end sequencing with 100 bp reads on an Illumina HiSeq2000. In the source study's methods: Reads were processed with SOAPnuke, discarding reads with adapters, uncalled bases, mean Phred below 15, or no exact constant-primer or identifier match. High-quality paired reads were merged with COPE v1.2.5. Each unique nucleotide sequence was treated as a clonotype, and MiTCR v1.1 was used to align the clonotypes to the IMGT TRB V, D and J references. The analysis was limited to V-J combinations with a frequency above 0.0001, which together covered just over 98% of the repertoires. A TCR clonal expansion and chaos score per V-J combination was defined as the ratio of F50 clonal expansion to chaos observed in the TCRdist matrix. Welch's t-statistics and random forest were used to narrow the features down to 13 V-J combinations, which were then fed into a naive Bayes classifier. The similarity between thyroid and blood repertoires was quantified using the Morisita-Horn index. TCRdb reprocessing: public reads trimmed at Q25 with fastp, clones called with MiXCR, in-frame beta chains kept. Every CDR3 protein is listed once, alongside the most common genes and DNA of its rows. TCRdb's processing, not the authors', yielded these V and J calls. This sample gives 150,000 to 200,000 distinct CDR3 sequences in total; over 35% of them show up just once. The ten largest clones add up to approximately 5.5% of the sample.

Ophthalmopathy patients had moderately to severely active disease, Clinical Activity Score of at least 3, NOSPECS grade of at least 4, and disease duration under 3 months. Patients with other autoimmune diseases, uncontrolled infections, pregnancy or lactation were excluded from the study. Diagnosis relied on clinical symptoms, serum thyroxine, TRAb, thyroid ultrasound and orbital computed tomography. Using Ficoll-Paque density gradient centrifugation, PBMCs were isolated from about 9.4 ml of fresh peripheral blood. Total RNA was extracted using Trizol reagent, and RNA quality was checked on an Agilent 2100 Bioanalyzer. This sample was included in a study of Graves' ophthalmopathy and Graves' hyperthyroidism (dated by TCRdb to the late 2010s). Turning to the overall study: Peripheral blood was collected before any treatment was given, at the time of initial diagnosis. Following sampling, methimazole starting at 30 mg daily was administered to hyperthyroidism patients, and high-dose intravenous methylprednisolone was administered to ophthalmopathy patients. For independent validation, a separate cohort was made up of around 19 hyperthyroidism patients plus 17 patients who later progressed from hyperthyroidism to ophthalmopathy. In total, some 130 blood samples were TCR-sequenced: 43 ophthalmopathy, approximately 75 hyperthyroidism and about 17 hyperthyroidism-to-ophthalmopathy patients. TCR beta repertoire signatures were used to distinguish Graves' ophthalmopathy from Graves' hyperthyroidism and to predict progression to ophthalmopathy. A discovery set of 95 to 100 patients (roughly 43 ophthalmopathy, 57 stable hyperthyroidism) was enrolled to explore V-J signatures distinguishing ophthalmopathy from hyperthyroidism. The roughly 100 discovery patients were randomly split 7:3 into training and test sets. In roughly six hyperthyroidism patients, T-cell repertoires of thyroid tissue and blood were compared. What the authors observed across the whole study: Most of the expanded thyroid clonotypes with a frequency above 0.001 were also detected in blood, and it was suggested that the thyroid immune response may be reflected by blood repertoires. No statistical method was used to predetermine the sample size, and group allocation was not hidden from the investigators. In validation, the model predicted ophthalmopathy progression with 70.59% sensitivity and around 72% specificity; more than ten predicted patients were CT-confirmed with GO in a median of about 6.1 months. The 13-signature model separated ophthalmopathy from stable hyperthyroidism with approximately 90% sensitivity and around 81% specificity in cross-validation, and 80%/75% in the test set.

The chain employs TRBV11-3 and TRBJ1-2, with the D gene too uncertain to name. The TCR comes from a woman between 40 and 50 years old with Graves' ophthalmopathy. Donor details come from another sample of the same person, matched by shared clones. The specimen was peripheral blood. The CDR3: CASSLGMDYGYTF. The base sequence is TGTGCCAGCAGCTTAGGGATGGACTATGGCTACACCTTC.